This TCR beta chain was documented in a study of control samples from healthy donors and cancer patients. Using immunoSEQ multiplex PCR, the repertoire was profiled, and TCRdb retains in-frame clones only, with some absent. Counted here are 130,000 or so clones, over 90% occurring once; the ten biggest clones make up 12% to 15%. Germline V gene data show CDR1 as MNHEY and CDR2 as SVGAGI. This CDR3 region has 15 residues. V shed 4 bases and J 0 bases; nucleotides not matched to a gene: 5. The source is a man aged 60 to 75 with colorectal cancer. Sequenced sample: PBMCs. The V call is TRBV6-5, the J call TRBJ1-2; 7 bases are shared with TRBD1. DNA for the CDR3: TGTGCCAGCAGTTCAGCCGGGACAGCTAACTATGGCTACACCTTC. This codes for CASSSAGTANYGYTF.